One sample yielded the 5 T cell receptor beta chains listed below, sequenced in a study of OX40 agonist ivuxolimab in advanced cancers. TCRdb keeps only in-frame clones here, not all; method: immunoSEQ multiplex PCR. The sample contains 67,000 or so clones, roughly 87% of which appear only once. The source material was CD4+ or CD8+ T cells sorted from blood, sampled in a trial of the OX40 agonist ivuxolimab. The receptors derive from an adult with an advanced solid tumor such as melanoma, head and neck, liver or kidney cancer.

V gene TRBV30 combines with J gene TRBJ2-7; 7 bases fit TRBD1. Trimming cost V 2 bases and J 3 bases; bases outside gene matches: 4. Germline V CDR1 and CDR2: GTSNPN, SVGIG (reference sequence). The CDR3 is made up of 13 amino acids. The CDR3 reads CAWSLGTVYEQYF. For the CDR3, the DNA is TGTGCCTGGAGTCTTGGGACAGTCTACGAGCAGTACTTC.

The J gene is TRBJ2-5, the V gene TRBV5-4; perhaps D is TRBD1 or TRBD2 (7 bases each). This CDR3 spans 14 amino acids. The V gene's germline CDR1 is SGHNT and CDR2 YYREEE (reference sequence). The germline V and J ends were trimmed by 4 bases and 5 bases, with 15 bases remaining between them. The CDR3 region is CASSPTRGGETQYF. The CDR3 DNA sequence: TGTGCCAGCAGCCCAACCAGGGGGGGGGAGACCCAGTACTTC.

This chain joins TRBV2 and TRBJ2-5; D is possibly TRBD1 (6 bases). The germline V gene has CDR1 SNHLY and CDR2 FYNNEI. This CDR3 is 14 amino acids long. V was shortened by 4 bases and J by 5 bases, with 14 bases between the two germline ends. CDR3: CASSGQGPSETQYF. CDR3 bases: TGTGCCAGCAGTGGTCAGGGGCCCTCGGAGACCCAGTACTTC.

The rearrangement joins TRBV28 to TRBJ1-5; possible D gene TRBD1, 6 bases. This CDR3 region has 14 residues. V was clipped by 1 base and J by 11 bases, with 15 bases between them. Per germline, CDR1 MDHEN and CDR2 SYDVKM. The CDR3 sequence: CASSLSRGRVAQHF. DNA for the CDR3: TGTGCCAGCAGTTTATCCAGGGGACGAGTGGCCCAGCATTTT.

J is TRBJ1-3 and V is TRBV19; no definite D call. The CDR3 totals 15 residues. The ends were cut back, 10 bases at V and 0 bases at J, with 16 bases in the middle. CDR1 and CDR2 (germline): LNHDA, SQIVND (reference sequence). CDR3 nucleotides: TGTGCCACCGAATCCCGGTTCAGCTCTGGAAACACCATATATTTT. This gives the protein CATESRFSSGNTIYF.